Shown below are 22 T cell receptor beta chains from a single sample sequenced in a study of T cells after yellow fever vaccination. TCRdb used MiXCR to reprocess the 5' RACE reads, holding one entry per CDR3 protein. The data contain 500,000 to 650,000 distinct CDR3 sequences, about 17% of them singletons. Source: PBMCs, taken 4 to 6 days after the first yellow fever vaccination. These TCRs come from a man aged 18 to 29 who received the YFV17D yellow fever vaccine.

This clonotype was counted only a few times. The junction and the germline gene differ at one end; a read error may be behind it. Here the CDR3 DNA reads TGTGCCAGCAGTAGACGGACAGAAGAGGGGGGGATCTTC. Its protein is CASSRRTEEGGIF. The rearrangement links TRBV7-2 to TRBJ2-1, with D possibly TRBD2 on 7 matching bases. The CDR3 spans 13 residues. The germline V gene encodes CDR1 SGHTA and CDR2 FQGNSA.

This clonotype showed up just once. The V call is TRBV10-2, the J call TRBJ2-6; tentatively, D is TRBD1 (6 bases). Trimming pared 10 bases from V and 2 bases from J, leaving 12 bases between. This CDR3 region has 14 residues. Germline loops: CDR1 WSHSY, CDR2 SAAADI. In nucleotides, the CDR3 is TGCGCCACGGAAACAGGGACTGGGGCCAACGTCCTGACTTTC. Translated, it gives CATETGTGANVLTF.

This sequence joins TRBV7-9 and TRBJ2-3; unclear D gene. Germline assignment: CDR1 SEHNR and CDR2 FQNEAQ (reference sequence). The CDR3 is 16 residues long. V lost 2 bases to trimming and J lost 2 bases, with 14 bases between them. CDR3 sequence reads: CASSLFLDRSTDTQYF. CDR3 DNA sequence: TGTGCCAGCAGCTTATTTTTGGACCGATCCACAGATACGCAGTATTTT.

This clonotype was seen many times. The rearrangement joins TRBV6-5 to TRBJ1-6, with 9 bases fitting TRBD1. In germline, CDR1 is MNHEY, CDR2 SVGAGI. Trimming took 0 bases from V and 7 from J; bases not matched to a gene: 1. CDR3 length equals 15 residues. The CDR3 loop reads CASSYSGTGNSPLHF. CDR3 nucleotides: TGTGCCAGCAGTTACTCGGGGACAGGGAATTCACCCCTCCACTTT.

The table lists this clonotype with a few counts. This chain joins TRBV19 and TRBJ1-5; the D is unclear. The germline CDR1 and CDR2 sequences are LNHDA and SQIVND (reference sequence). V was cut by 3 bases and J by 4 bases, with 7 bases left in between. The CDR3 runs 13 residues. This CDR3 is CASSISDNQPQHF. DNA of the CDR3: TGTGCCAGTAGTATTTCCGATAATCAGCCCCAGCATTTT.

A few counts support this clonotype. This chain links TRBV11-2 with TRBJ2-5; unclear D gene. This CDR3 is 13 amino acids long. V was pared by 5 bases and J by 7 bases, with 14 bases between. The germline CDR1 and CDR2 sequences are SGHAT and FQNNGV. The CDR3 DNA follows: TGTGCCAGCAGCCCCAGTTTTGCAGTGACCCAGTACTTC. Its translation: CASSPSFAVTQYF.

This clonotype showed up just a few times. The chain couples TRBV9 to TRBJ2-2; TRBD1 aligns across 8 bases. The germline gives CDR1 SGDLS, CDR2 YYNGEE. V gave up 2 bases and J gave up 3 bases; unmatched junction bases: 3. The CDR3 sequence is 15 residues long. CDR3 residues: CASSVTGGHTGELFF. The CDR3, as DNA: TGTGCCAGCAGCGTTACAGGGGGTCACACCGGGGAGCTGTTTTTT.

This clonotype was seen a handful of times. The chain carries TRBV20-1 and TRBJ1-5, with D maybe TRBD1 (6 bases). CDR1 is DFQATT and CDR2 is SNEGSKA in the germline V gene (reference sequence). Trimming pared 6 bases from V and 7 bases from J, leaving 16 bases between. The CDR3 runs 13 residues. In DNA, the CDR3 is TGCAGTGCCCGACAGGCCGGGCCACAGCCCCAGCATTTT. Translated: CSARQAGPQPQHF.

The rearrangement uses TRBV6-2 or TRBV6-3 and TRBJ1-5; no reliable D call. Germline V gene lookup returns CDR1 MNHEY and CDR2 SVGEGT. Trimming shortened V by 4 bases and J by 4 bases, and 8 bases separated the two germline ends. CDR3 length: 13 amino acids. The CDR3 DNA is TGTGCCAGCAGTTCATACGTTAATCAGCCCCAGCATTTT. Protein: CASSSYVNQPQHF.

The sample holds a few counts of this clonotype. This chain links TRBV12-3 or TRBV12-4 with TRBJ2-4; 8 bases are a match to TRBD2. V trimming: 6 bases; J trimming: 8 bases; junction bases outside the gene matches: 9. This CDR3 contains 14 residues. CDR3 nucleotide sequence: TGTGCCAGCAGGCCTCGGGGGGGGGTAGACATTCAGTACTTC. Translating gives CASRPRGGVDIQYF.

This clonotype was picked up many times. The chain carries TRBV10-2 and TRBJ2-5; D remains ambiguous. From germline, CDR1 is WSHSY and CDR2 SAAADI. V was clipped by 2 bases and J by 5 bases, with 9 bases between them. The CDR3 is 13 residues long. The CDR3 nucleotides are TGCGCCAGCAGTGAGATAGGAGTGGAGACCCAGTACTTC. Translating it yields CASSEIGVETQYF.

This clonotype was found a few times. V and J are TRBV5-1 and TRBJ2-1, with TRBD2 identical over 8 bases. This CDR3 region has 15 residues. Germline V gene sequence: CDR1 SGHRS, CDR2 YFSETQ. Trimming took 5 bases from V and 6 from J; bases not matched to a gene: 10. In nucleotides, the CDR3 is TGCGCCAGCAGACCCGGGGGGGGTATGCTCAATGAGCAGTTCTTC. Translated, it gives CASRPGGGMLNEQFF.

The gene calls are TRBV4-1 and TRBJ1-2; D not certain. The CDR3 loop spans 13 amino acids. Germline values: CDR1 MGHRA, CDR2 YSYEKL. V lost 2 bases and J lost 4, with 8 bases in between. CDR3 nucleotide sequence: TGCGCCAGCAGCCAACTGACCTCCTATGGCTACACCTTC. It encodes CASSQLTSYGYTF.

This clonotype was seen many times. V gene TRBV5-1 combines with J gene TRBJ1-1; D perhaps matches TRBD1 (5 bases). The V end was cut by 0 bases, the J end by 8 bases, with 11 bases between. This CDR3 has 13 residues. Germline CDR1 and CDR2: SGHRS and YFSETQ. The CDR3 DNA reads TGCGCCAGCAGCTTGGACTTGGGGACGGAAGCTTTCTTT. Protein: CASSLDLGTEAFF.

This chain connects TRBV30 to TRBJ1-1, with D unclear. The germline gives CDR1 GTSNPN, CDR2 SVGIG (reference sequence). This CDR3 is built from 11 residues. V lost 0 bases and J lost 8, with 7 bases in between. CDR3 residues: CAWSVGREAFF. The DNA for the CDR3 is TGTGCCTGGAGTGTCGGCAGGGAAGCTTTCTTT.

This clonotype came up a few times. The chain couples TRBV6-2 or TRBV6-3 to TRBJ1-2; D ambiguous. Germline assignment: CDR1 MNHEY and CDR2 SVGEGT. Trimming stripped 7 bases from V and 3 bases from J, with 6 bases between. The CDR3 has 11 amino acids. This chain's CDR3 is CASNGHYGYTF. For the CDR3, the DNA is TGTGCCAGCAACGGACACTATGGCTACACCTTC.

This clonotype was observed a few times. The chain combines TRBV2 with TRBJ1-3, with TRBD1 matching 7 bases. There are 14 residues in the CDR3. V lost 6 bases to trimming and J lost 2 bases; unmatched junction nucleotides: 4. The V gene's germline CDR1 is SNHLY and CDR2 FYNNEI. CDR3 region: CASSKQGPGNTIYF. In nucleotides, the CDR3 is TGTGCCAGCAGCAAACAGGGGCCTGGAAACACCATATATTTT.

The chain employs TRBV15 and TRBJ2-5; D not resolved. The CDR3 contains 16 residues. V was pared by 2 bases and J by 1 base, with 14 bases between. Germline values: CDR1 LNHNV, CDR2 YYDKDF (reference sequence). The CDR3 sequence is CATSRQARSGQETQYF. The CDR3 nucleotides read TGTGCCACCAGCAGACAGGCTAGATCAGGCCAAGAGACCCAGTACTTC.

This clonotype was observed a handful of times. The J gene is TRBJ1-4, the V gene TRBV9, with D possibly being TRBD1 (5 bases). Per the germline V gene, CDR1 is SGDLS and CDR2 is YYNGEE. Trimming removed 0 bases from V and 8 bases from J, with 14 bases in between. The CDR3 extends over 15 amino acids. This CDR3 is CASSVGDPGGEKLFF. DNA for the CDR3: TGTGCCAGCAGCGTAGGGGACCCCGGCGGGGAAAAACTGTTTTTT. Based on the CDR3 plus reference TRBV9 and TRBJ1-4, the full variable domain is DSGVTQTPKHLITATGQRVTLRCSPRSGDLSVYWYQQSLDQGLQFLIQYYNGEERAKGNILERFSAQQFPDLHSELNLSSLELGDSALYFCASSVGDPGGEKLFFGSGTQLSVL.

The V gene is TRBV7-6, the J gene TRBJ2-7; a possible D gene is TRBD2 (6 bases). V was cut by 4 bases and J by 2 bases, with 12 bases left in between. The CDR3 has 14 amino acids. In germline, CDR1 is SGHVS, CDR2 FNYEAQ. The CDR3 nucleotides are TGTGCCAGCAGCTCTGGCGGGGTCCCCTACGAGCAGTACTTC. Translating it yields CASSSGGVPYEQYF. The full variable domain, in which reference TRBV7-6 and TRBJ2-7 provide the parts outside the CDR3, is GAGVSQSPRYKVTKRGQDVALRCDPISGHVSLYWYRQALGQGPEFLTYFNYEAQQDKSGLPNDRFSAERPEGSISTLTIQRTEQRDSAMYRCASSSGGVPYEQYFGPGTRLTVT.

The chain combines TRBV6-2 or TRBV6-3 with TRBJ2-7; 8 bases fit TRBD1. The CDR3 length is 14 residues. The germline V gene has CDR1 MNHEY and CDR2 SVGEGT. Germline trimming cut 7 bases from V and 2 bases from J; bases unmatched to any gene: 7. In DNA form, the CDR3 reads TGTGCCAGCACCTATCGACAGGGGACCTACGAGCAGTACTTC. Encoded protein: CASTYRQGTYEQYF.

V gene TRBV15 combines with J gene TRBJ2-3, with D possibly TRBD2 on 6 matching bases. V shed 0 bases and J shed 2 bases, with 12 bases lying between them. Germline V lookup: CDR1 LNHNV, CDR2 YYDKDF (reference sequence). The CDR3 is 16 residues long. The CDR3 coding sequence is TGTGCCACCAGCAGAGAGCTTCGGGGGACCACAGATACGCAGTATTTT. Amino acids: CATSRELRGTTDTQYF.